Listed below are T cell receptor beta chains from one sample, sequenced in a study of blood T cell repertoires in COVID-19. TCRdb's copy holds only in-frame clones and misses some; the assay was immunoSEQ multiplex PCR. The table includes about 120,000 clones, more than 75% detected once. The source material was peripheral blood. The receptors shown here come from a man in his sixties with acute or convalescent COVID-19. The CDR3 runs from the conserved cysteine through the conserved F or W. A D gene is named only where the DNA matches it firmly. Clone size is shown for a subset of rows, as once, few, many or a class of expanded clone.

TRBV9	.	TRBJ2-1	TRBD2	CASSVGTSAQFF	TGTGCCAGCAGCGTCGGGACTAGCGCCCAGTTCTTC
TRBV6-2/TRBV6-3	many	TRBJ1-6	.	CASSYPTDRFPSYNSPLHF	TGTGCCAGCAGTTACCCGACGGACAGATTTCCCTCCTATAATTCACCCCTCCACTTT
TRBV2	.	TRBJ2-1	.	CASTSSYNEQFF	TGTGCAAGTACAAGCTCCTACAATGAGCAGTTCTTC
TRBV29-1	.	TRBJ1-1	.	CSVSWESGAEAFF	TGCAGCGTTTCCTGGGAGAGTGGCGCTGAAGCTTTCTTT
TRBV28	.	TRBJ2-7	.	CASSRRLVKYF	TGTGCCAGCAGCCGGCGACTAGTGAAGTACTTC
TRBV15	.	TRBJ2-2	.	CATSRDLGGTNTGELFF	TGTGCCACCAGCAGAGATCTCGGGGGAACAAACACCGGGGAGCTGTTTTTT
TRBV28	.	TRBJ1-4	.	CASRVLTNEKLFF	TGTGCCAGCCGGGTTTTGACTAATGAAAAACTGTTTTTT
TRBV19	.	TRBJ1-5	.	CASSINGPDSSNQPQHF	TGTGCCAGTAGTATAAATGGCCCCGACAGCAGCAATCAGCCCCAGCATTTT
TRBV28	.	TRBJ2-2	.	CASSLDSAAELFF	TGTGCCAGCAGTTTAGACAGTGCTGCAGAGCTGTTTTTT
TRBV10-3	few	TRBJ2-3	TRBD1	CAINGGDRDRGQSTDTQYF	TGTGCCATCAACGGCGGAGACCGGGACAGGGGTCAGAGCACAGATACGCAGTATTTT
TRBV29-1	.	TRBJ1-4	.	CSVQDTPNEKLFF	TGCAGCGTCCAAGATACACCTAATGAAAAACTGTTTTTT
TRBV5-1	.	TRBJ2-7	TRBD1	CASSWTGDDYEQYF	TGCGCCAGCAGCTGGACAGGGGACGACTACGAGCAGTACTTC
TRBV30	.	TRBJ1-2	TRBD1	CAWSPGTDYGYTF	TGTGCCTGGAGCCCAGGGACAGACTATGGCTACACCTTC
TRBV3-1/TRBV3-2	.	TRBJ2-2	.	CASSQQQDGELFF	TGTGCCAGCAGCCAACAACAGGACGGGGAGCTGTTTTTT
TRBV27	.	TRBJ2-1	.	CASSDGSSYNEQFF	TGTGCCAGCAGCGACGGGAGCTCCTACAATGAGCAGTTCTTC
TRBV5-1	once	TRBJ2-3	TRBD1	CASSLTGQGTDTQYF	TGCGCCAGCAGCTTGACGGGACAGGGGACAGATACGCAGTATTTT
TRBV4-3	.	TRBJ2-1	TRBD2	CASSQGGGSFYNEQFF	TGCGCCAGCAGCCAAGGCGGGGGGTCTTTCTACAATGAGCAGTTCTTC
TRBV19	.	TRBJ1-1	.	CASSIREGYRPMNTEAFF	TGTGCCAGTAGTATCAGGGAGGGGTACAGGCCAATGAACACTGAAGCTTTCTTT
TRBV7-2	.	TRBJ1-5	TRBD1	CASSLFDRGNQPQHF	TGTGCCAGCAGCTTATTCGACAGGGGAAATCAGCCCCAGCATTTT
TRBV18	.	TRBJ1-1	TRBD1	CASSPVTGGTEAFF	TGTGCCAGCTCACCAGTGACAGGGGGGACTGAAGCTTTCTTT
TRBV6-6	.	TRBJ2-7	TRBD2	CASSYPSGGGAYEQYF	TGTGCCAGCAGTTACCCCTCGGGAGGGGGGGCCTACGAGCAGTACTTC
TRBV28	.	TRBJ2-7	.	CASSSPLVYEQYF	TGTGCCAGCAGTTCCCCCCTAGTTTACGAGCAGTACTTC
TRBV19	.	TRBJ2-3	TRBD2	CASSTGLVKTDTQYF	TGTGCCAGTAGTACGGGACTAGTCAAGACAGATACGCAGTATTTT
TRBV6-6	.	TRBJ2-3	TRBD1	CASSFRRGQDTQYF	TGTGCCAGCAGCTTCCGTAGGGGGCAAGATACGCAGTATTTT
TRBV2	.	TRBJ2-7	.	CASTPGDWAYEQYF	TGTGCCAGCACACCCGGGGACTGGGCCTACGAGCAGTACTTC
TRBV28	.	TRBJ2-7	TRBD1	CASSGDRGKGNYEQYF	TGTGCCAGCAGTGGGGACAGGGGGAAAGGGAACTACGAGCAGTACTTC
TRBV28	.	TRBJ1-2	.	CASSLLGDIILYGYTF	TGTGCCAGCAGTTTACTCGGAGATATAATCCTCTATGGCTACACCTTC
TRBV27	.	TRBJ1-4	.	CASSLAANEKLFF	TGTGCCAGCAGTTTAGCAGCTAATGAAAAACTGTTTTTT
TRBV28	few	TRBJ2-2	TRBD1	CASSSAGTGVTGELFF	TGTGCCAGCAGTTCGGCCGGGACAGGGGTCACCGGGGAGCTGTTTTTT
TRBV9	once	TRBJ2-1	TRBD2	CASSVASGIYNEQFF	TGTGCCAGCAGCGTAGCTAGCGGGATTTACAATGAGCAGTTCTTC
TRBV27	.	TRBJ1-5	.	CASSKTGYNQPQHF	TGTGCCAGCAGTAAGACAGGCTACAATCAGCCCCAGCATTTT
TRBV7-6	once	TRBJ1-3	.	CASTEVPGNTIYF	TGTGCCAGTACGGAGGTACCTGGAAACACCATATATTTT
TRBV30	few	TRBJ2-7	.	CAWSEVGAEQYF	TGTGCCTGGAGTGAGGTGGGGGCCGAGCAGTACTTC
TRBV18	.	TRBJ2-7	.	CASSPNRGGSYEQYF	TGTGCCAGCTCACCTAACAGGGGGGGCTCCTACGAGCAGTACTTC
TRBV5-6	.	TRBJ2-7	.	CASSPGRTYYEQYF	TGTGCCAGCAGCCCCGGACGGACTTACTACGAGCAGTACTTC
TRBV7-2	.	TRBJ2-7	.	CASNLARRWAAQYF	TGTGCCAGCAACCTTGCCCGGCGTTGGGCTGCGCAGTACTTC
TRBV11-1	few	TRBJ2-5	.	CASSFQGPKETQYF	TGTGCCAGCAGTTTTCAGGGGCCCAAAGAGACCCAGTACTTC
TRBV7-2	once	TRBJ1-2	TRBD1	CASSVDRGYGYTF	TGTGCCAGCAGTGTCGACAGGGGCTATGGCTACACCTTC
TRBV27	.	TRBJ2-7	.	CASSLGGGKEQYF	TGTGCCAGCAGCCTGGGGGGTGGGAAAGAGCAGTACTTC
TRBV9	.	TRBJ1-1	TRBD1	CASSTRDSSTEAFF	TGTGCCAGCAGCACCCGGGACAGCAGCACTGAAGCTTTCTTT